What follows are 18 T cell receptor beta chains derived from one specimen sequenced in a study of cytomegalovirus exposure and HLA in healthy donors. PCR involved 60 Vbeta and 13 Jbeta primers. The table came from immunoSEQ multiplex PCR; TCRdb's copy has only in-frame clones and leaves some out. Of about 120,000 clones listed, 8.5% to 10% are singletons. The sequenced material came from PBMCs. Receptors were obtained from a young man in good health and CMV-seronegative.

The chain combines TRBV10-3 with TRBJ2-7; TRBD1 might be the D (6 bases). V was clipped by 2 bases and J by 4 bases, with 15 bases between them. This CDR3 comprises 15 residues. Germline CDR1 is ENHRY and CDR2 is SYGVKD. The CDR3 DNA is TGTGCCATCAGTGAGCCTGGAAAGCAGGGGTACGAGCAGTACTTC. It translates to CAISEPGKQGYEQYF.

The J gene is TRBJ2-3, the V gene TRBV28, with unresolved D. Germline CDR1 reads MDHEN; CDR2 reads SYDVKM. V lost 1 base, J lost 4 bases, and 3 bases lay in between. CDR3 length equals 12 residues. The chain's CDR3 is CASSLFSDTQYF. In nucleotides, the CDR3 is TGTGCCAGCAGTTTATTCTCAGATACGCAGTATTTT. The variable domain in full, with the rest retrieved from reference TRBV28 and TRBJ2-3, is DVKVTQSSRYLVKRTGEKVFLECVQDMDHENMFWYRQDPGLGLRLIYFSYDVKMKEKGDIPEGYSVSREKKERFSLILESASTNQTSMYLCASSLFSDTQYFGPGTRLTVL.

This clone was seen more than once but under ten times. The J gene is TRBJ1-5, the V gene TRBV5-6; no firm D call. The CDR3 runs to 13 residues. From germline, CDR1 is SGHDT and CDR2 YYEEEE. V gave up 6 bases and J gave up 9 bases, with 16 bases separating them. CDR3 coding DNA: TGTGCCAGCATCCTGAGGGCGGAGCTGCCCCAGCATTTT. It encodes CASILRAELPQHF.

This clone appeared a few times. The chain carries TRBV9 and TRBJ1-2; TRBD1 matches 9 bases. V dropped 0 bases and J dropped 5; count of bases not matched to a gene: 11. This CDR3 region has 17 residues. In germline, CDR1 is SGDLS, CDR2 YYNGEE. The CDR3 loop is CASSVAPGTGLLYGYTF. As DNA, the CDR3 is TGTGCCAGCAGCGTAGCCCCTGGGACAGGGTTATTATATGGCTACACCTTC.

This chain uses TRBV4-1 with TRBJ2-7, with 9 nucleotides matching TRBD1. Germline CDR1 reads MGHRA; CDR2 reads YSYEKL. This CDR3 region has 15 residues. The J segment lost 4 bases and the V segment lost 1 base, leaving 5 bases of the junction unmatched. CDR3 nucleotide sequence: TGCGCCAGCAGCCAAGCCGGGACAGGGCCATACGAGCAGTACTTC. It encodes CASSQAGTGPYEQYF.

The table lists this clone with a few counts. The chain combines TRBV5-4 with TRBJ1-1; TRBD1 matches at 8 bases. CDR1 is SGHNT and CDR2 is YYREEE in the germline V gene (reference sequence). The CDR3 loop spans 15 amino acids. V shed 4 bases and J 1 base; nucleotides not matched to a gene: 6. CDR3 DNA sequence: TGTGCCAGCAGCGGCGACAGGGGTCGGAACACTGAAGCTTTCTTT. Its protein is CASSGDRGRNTEAFF.

The chain combines TRBV7-9 with TRBJ1-1; D is unresolved. Germline assignment: CDR1 SEHNR and CDR2 FQNEAQ (reference sequence). The V end was cut by 5 bases, the J end by 4 bases, with 14 bases between. The CDR3 length is 14 residues. The CDR3 DNA reads as TGTGCCAGCAGCCAAACCTACGGGAGCACTGAAGCTTTCTTT. It codes for CASSQTYGSTEAFF.

The V gene is TRBV5-6, the J gene TRBJ2-7; 11 bases map to TRBD1. The length of the CDR3 is 15 residues. The V gene end was trimmed by 4 bases and the J gene end by 2 bases; junction bases not matched to a gene: 5. Germline CDR1 SGHDT, CDR2 YYEEEE. The CDR3, as DNA: TGTGCCAGCAGCGGGGACAGGGGGGCAACCTACGAGCAGTACTTC. Its protein is CASSGDRGATYEQYF. Combining the CDR3 with reference TRBV5-6 and TRBJ2-7 gives the whole variable domain DAGVTQSPTHLIKTRGQQVTLRCSPKSGHDTVSWYQQALGQGPQFIFQYYEEEERQRGNFPDRFSGHQFPNYSSELNVNALLLGDSALYLCASSGDRGATYEQYFGPGTRLTVT.

The table lists this clone with a few counts. The V gene is TRBV5-4, the J gene TRBJ2-1; possible D gene TRBD2, 7 bases. This CDR3 is 16 amino acids long. Between the trimmed V and J ends, which lost 0 bases and 1 base, there was a span of 11 bases. Per germline, CDR1 SGHNT and CDR2 YYREEE (reference sequence). Here the CDR3 reads CASSLERGGSYNEQFF. DNA for the CDR3: TGTGCCAGCAGCTTGGAAAGGGGGGGGTCCTACAATGAGCAGTTCTTC.

The chain is built from TRBV7-8 and TRBJ1-6, with a possible D match to TRBD1 (6 bases). The CDR3 loop spans 16 amino acids. Germline V gene sequence: CDR1 SGHVS, CDR2 FQNEAQ. Trimming took off 5 bases at V and 8 bases at J, with 19 bases between the two ends. The CDR3 sequence is CASSPSGQGIYSPLHF. The CDR3 nucleotides are TGTGCCAGCAGCCCCAGTGGGCAGGGGATATATTCACCCCTCCACTTT.

This clone was seen more than once but under ten times. The chain couples TRBV2 to TRBJ2-5; 7 nucleotides agree with TRBD2. The CDR3 sequence is 15 residues long. Germline V CDR1 and CDR2: SNHLY, FYNNEI. V lost 7 bases to trimming and J lost 3 bases; unmatched junction nucleotides: 11. Here the CDR3 DNA reads TGTGCCAGCATTCGTTTAACTAGCGCCAAAGAGACCCAGTACTTC. It encodes CASIRLTSAKETQYF.

This sequence joins TRBV2 and TRBJ1-2, with 9 bases matching TRBD1. The CDR3 has 14 residues. The V gene's germline CDR1 is SNHLY and CDR2 FYNNEI. The trim removed 3 bases at V and 8 bases at J, leaving 7 bases unmatched. CDR3 DNA sequence: TGTGCCAGCAGTGAGGAACAGGGGGCGAGGGGCTACACCTTC. It codes for CASSEEQGARGYTF.

This clone was detected a few times. V is TRBV6-1 and J is TRBJ1-3; D is perhaps TRBD1 (5 bases). The CDR3 runs to 16 residues. With 2 bases removed from V and 0 bases from J, the gap between germline ends came to 11 bases. Germline CDR1 reads MNHNS; CDR2 reads SASEGT. The CDR3: CASSERQFHSGNTIYF. The CDR3 bases are TGTGCCAGCAGTGAAAGACAGTTCCACTCTGGAAACACCATATATTTT.

This clone was observed a handful of times. The chain has TRBV27 and TRBJ2-7; 8 bases agree with TRBD1. The CDR3 is 15 amino acids. The V gene's germline CDR1 is MNHEY and CDR2 SMNVEV (reference sequence). V was clipped by 5 bases and J by 2 bases; unmatched bases: 8. CDR3 protein: CASSLGQGRTYEQYF. The CDR3 DNA reads as TGTGCCAGCAGTCTAGGACAGGGCCGAACCTACGAGCAGTACTTC.

The chain carries TRBV15 and TRBJ2-5, with D tentatively TRBD1 (5 bases). V gave up 1 base and J gave up 2 bases, with 14 bases separating them. The CDR3 length is 16 residues. Germline loops: CDR1 LNHNV, CDR2 YYDKDF (reference sequence). The CDR3 sequence: CATSRVRGQLQETQYF. CDR3 nucleotides: TGTGCCACCAGCAGAGTTCGTGGACAACTACAAGAGACCCAGTACTTC.

This clone was recorded a few times. The rearrangement links TRBV30 to TRBJ1-2; D gene ambiguous. V gave up 7 bases and J gave up 6 bases, with 18 bases separating them. The CDR3 has 13 amino acids. Germline V gene sequence: CDR1 GTSNPN, CDR2 SVGIG (reference sequence). CDR3: CASSMDGTHGYTF. The CDR3 DNA reads TGTGCCTCTAGCATGGACGGTACCCATGGCTACACCTTC.

V gene TRBV11-3 combines with J gene TRBJ1-1; D may be TRBD1 (5 bases). This CDR3 contains 12 residues. Germline V CDR1 and CDR2: SGHNT, YENEEA. Trimming shortened V by 4 bases and J by 7 bases, and 10 bases separated the two germline ends. CDR3 nucleotides: TGTGCCAGCAGCTCCAGACAGAATGAAGCTTTCTTT. Translating gives CASSSRQNEAFF.

The rearrangement joins TRBV12-5 to TRBJ2-3; D not resolved. From germline, CDR1 is LGHNT and CDR2 FRNRAP. The CDR3 runs 14 residues. V lost 4 bases and J 3 bases, leaving 11 bases between the germline ends. CDR3 residues: CASGSRRRTDTQYF. In DNA form, the CDR3 reads TGTGCTAGTGGTTCGCGACGGCGGACAGATACGCAGTATTTT.